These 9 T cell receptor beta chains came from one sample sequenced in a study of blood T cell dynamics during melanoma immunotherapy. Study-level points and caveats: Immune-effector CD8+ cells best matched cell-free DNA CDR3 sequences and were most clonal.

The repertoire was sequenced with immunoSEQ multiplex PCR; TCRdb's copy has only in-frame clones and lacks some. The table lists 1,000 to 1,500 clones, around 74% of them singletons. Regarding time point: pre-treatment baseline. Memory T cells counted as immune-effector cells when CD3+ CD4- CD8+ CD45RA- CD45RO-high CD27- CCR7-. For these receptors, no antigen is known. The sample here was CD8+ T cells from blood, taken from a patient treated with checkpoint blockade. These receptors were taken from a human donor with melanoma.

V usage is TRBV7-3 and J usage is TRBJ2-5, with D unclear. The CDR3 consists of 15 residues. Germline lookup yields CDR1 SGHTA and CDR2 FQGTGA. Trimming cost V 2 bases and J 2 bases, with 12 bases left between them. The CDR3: CASSLYPHGQETQYF. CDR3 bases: TGTGCCAGCAGCTTATACCCCCACGGTCAAGAGACCCAGTACTTC.

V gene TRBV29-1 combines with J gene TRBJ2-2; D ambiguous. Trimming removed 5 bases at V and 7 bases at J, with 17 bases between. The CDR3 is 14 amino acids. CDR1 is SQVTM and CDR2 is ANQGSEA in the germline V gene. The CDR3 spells CSVRAEVTIGELFF. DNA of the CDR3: TGCAGCGTTCGGGCGGAAGTCACGATCGGGGAGCTGTTTTTT.

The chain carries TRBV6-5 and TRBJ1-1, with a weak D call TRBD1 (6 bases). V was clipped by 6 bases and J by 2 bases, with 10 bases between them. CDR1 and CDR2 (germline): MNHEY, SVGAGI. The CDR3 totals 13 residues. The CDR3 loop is CASRQGTNTEAFF. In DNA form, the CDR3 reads TGTGCCAGCAGACAGGGCACAAACACTGAAGCTTTCTTT.

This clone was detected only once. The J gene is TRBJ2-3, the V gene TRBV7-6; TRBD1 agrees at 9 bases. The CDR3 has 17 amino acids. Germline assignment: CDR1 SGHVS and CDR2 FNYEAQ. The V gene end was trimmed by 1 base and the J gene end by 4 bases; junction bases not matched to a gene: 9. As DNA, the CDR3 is TGTGCCAGCAGCTTAGTGGGGACAGGGCCAGGATCAGATACGCAGTATTTT. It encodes CASSLVGTGPGSDTQYF.

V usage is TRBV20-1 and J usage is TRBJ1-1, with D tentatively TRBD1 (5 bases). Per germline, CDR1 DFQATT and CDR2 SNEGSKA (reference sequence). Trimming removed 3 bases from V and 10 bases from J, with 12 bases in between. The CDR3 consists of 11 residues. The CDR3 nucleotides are TGCAGTGCTAGGGCCCCTGGGGGAGCTTTCTTT. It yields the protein CSARAPGGAFF.

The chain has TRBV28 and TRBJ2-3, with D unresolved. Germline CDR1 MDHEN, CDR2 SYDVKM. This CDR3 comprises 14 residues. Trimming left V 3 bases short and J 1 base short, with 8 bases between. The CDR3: CASSFLSGTDTQYF. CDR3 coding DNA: TGTGCCAGCAGTTTTCTGAGCGGCACAGATACGCAGTATTTT.

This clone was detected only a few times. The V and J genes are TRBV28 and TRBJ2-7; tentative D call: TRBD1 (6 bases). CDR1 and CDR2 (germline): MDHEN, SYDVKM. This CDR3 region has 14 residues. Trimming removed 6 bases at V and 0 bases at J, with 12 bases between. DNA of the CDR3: TGTGCCAGCAGCTATAACAGGGACTCCTACGAGCAGTACTTC. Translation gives CASSYNRDSYEQYF.

The CDR3 bases are TGTGCCAGCAGTTCGGACAGGGAAACAGATACGCAGTATTTT. It is translated as CASSSDRETDTQYF. The chain uses TRBV28 and TRBJ2-3; 8 bases line up with TRBD1. CDR1 MDHEN and CDR2 SYDVKM come from the germline V gene. J lost 3 bases, V lost 4 bases, and 3 bases had no gene match. The CDR3 runs 14 residues.

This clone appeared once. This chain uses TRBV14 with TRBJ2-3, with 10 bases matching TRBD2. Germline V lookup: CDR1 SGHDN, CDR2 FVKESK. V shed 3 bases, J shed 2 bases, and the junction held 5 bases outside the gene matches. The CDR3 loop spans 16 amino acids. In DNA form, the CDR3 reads TGTGCCAGCAGCCAGAATAGCGGGAGGTCCACAGATACGCAGTATTTT. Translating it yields CASSQNSGRSTDTQYF.